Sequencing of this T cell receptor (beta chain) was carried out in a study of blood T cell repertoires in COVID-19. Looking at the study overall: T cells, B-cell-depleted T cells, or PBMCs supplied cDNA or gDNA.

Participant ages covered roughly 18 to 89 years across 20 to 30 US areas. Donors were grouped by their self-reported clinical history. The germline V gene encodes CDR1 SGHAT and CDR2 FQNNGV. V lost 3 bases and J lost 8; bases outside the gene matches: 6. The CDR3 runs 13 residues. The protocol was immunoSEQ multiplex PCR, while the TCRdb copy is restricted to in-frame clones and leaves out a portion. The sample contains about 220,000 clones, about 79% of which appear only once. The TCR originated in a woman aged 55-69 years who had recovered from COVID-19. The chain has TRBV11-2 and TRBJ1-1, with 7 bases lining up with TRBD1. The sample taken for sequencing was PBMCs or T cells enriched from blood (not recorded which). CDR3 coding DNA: TGTGCCAGCAGCTTCTTCCAGGACAGGGAAGCTTTCTTT. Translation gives CASSFFQDREAFF.